The 12 T cell receptor beta chains given below trace back to one sample, sequenced in a study of CD8 T cells in Susac syndrome. After extraction with the RNeasy kit, about 0.45 to 1 ug of the RNA was reverse transcribed using random hexamers. TCRdb recomputed calls from the immunoSEQ multiplex PCR reads with MiXCR, one row per CDR3 protein. The repertoire consists of 200,000 to 250,000 distinct CDR3 sequences, with more than 85% occurring once and the leading ten covering around 0.082%. The sequenced sample consisted of CD4+ T cells from PBMCs. These receptors all come from a human donor with multiple sclerosis.

This chain joins TRBV13 and TRBJ2-3; TRBD2 agrees at 7 bases. With 8 bases clipped from V and 0 bases from J, the junction kept 8 bases outside the gene matches. There are 15 residues in the CDR3. CDR1 and CDR2 from the germline V gene are PRHDT and FYEKMQ (reference sequence). The CDR3 reads CASLRGGRSTDTQYF. CDR3 nucleotide sequence: TGTGCCAGCCTCCGGGGCGGGAGAAGCACAGATACGCAGTATTTT. The variable domain in full, completed from reference TRBV13 and TRBJ2-3, reads AAGVIQSPRHLIKEKRETATLKCYPIPRHDTVYWYQQGPGQDPQFLISFYEKMQSDKGSIPDRFSAQQFSDYHSELNMSSLELGDSALYFCASLRGGRSTDTQYFGPGTRLTVL.

The chain couples TRBV29-1 to TRBJ2-6; D uncertain. The germline V and J ends were trimmed by 5 bases and 4 bases, with 12 bases remaining between them. The CDR3 has 14 amino acids. Germline CDR1 SQVTM, CDR2 ANQGSEA. The CDR3, as DNA: TGCAGCGTTTTTAGGAATACCGGGGCCAACGTCCTGACTTTC. It specifies CSVFRNTGANVLTF. The entire variable domain, with the rest obtained from reference TRBV29-1 and TRBJ2-6, is as follows: SAVISQKPSRDICQRGTSLTIQCQVDSQVTMMFWYRQQPGQSLTLIATANQGSEATYESGFVIDKFPISRPNLTFSTLTVSNMSPEDSSIYLCSVFRNTGANVLTFGAGSRLTVL.

The V call is TRBV9, the J call TRBJ2-5; D perhaps matches TRBD2 (6 bases). Per germline, CDR1 SGDLS and CDR2 YYNGEE. Between the trimmed V and J ends, which lost 4 bases and 3 bases, there was a span of 13 bases. The CDR3 sequence is 14 residues long. The CDR3 DNA reads as TGTGCCAGCAGCCCTTGGCCGGGGGAAGAGACCCAGTACTTC. It specifies CASSPWPGEETQYF.

The chain links TRBV20-1 to TRBJ2-4; tentatively, D is TRBD1 (6 bases). Trimming shortened V by 2 bases and J by 3 bases, and 14 bases separated the two germline ends. The CDR3 sequence is 15 residues long. CDR1 and CDR2 from the germline V gene are DFQATT and SNEGSKA (reference sequence). CDR3 protein: CSARWGHTGKNIQYF. The CDR3, as DNA: TGCAGTGCTAGATGGGGACATACAGGCAAAAACATTCAGTACTTC.

The CDR3 is CSARSGETEAFF. Written as DNA, the CDR3 is TGCAGTGCTAGAAGCGGGGAGACTGAAGCTTTCTTT. This chain joins TRBV20-1 and TRBJ1-1; D call uncertain. The CDR3 totals 12 residues. Germline assignment: CDR1 DFQATT and CDR2 SNEGSKA (reference sequence). Trimming took off 2 bases at V and 5 bases at J, with 9 bases between the two ends.

The chain is built from TRBV7-2 and TRBJ2-5; D is unclear. This CDR3 contains 13 residues. Trimming took 5 bases from V and 0 from J, leaving 7 bases between them. Germline assignment: CDR1 SGHTA and CDR2 FQGNSA. The CDR3 region is CASSLTHQETQYF. The CDR3, as DNA: TGTGCCAGCAGCCTTACACACCAAGAGACCCAGTACTTC.

DNA for the CDR3: TGCAGTGCTACACTAGCGGGGGCCTACGAGCAGTACTTC. This gives the protein CSATLAGAYEQYF. This sequence joins TRBV20-1 and TRBJ2-7; 11 bases agree with TRBD2. The V gene end was trimmed by 4 bases and the J gene end by 2 bases; junction bases not matched to a gene: 1. The CDR3 is made up of 13 amino acids. Germline CDR1 reads DFQATT; CDR2 reads SNEGSKA (reference sequence).

The chain uses TRBV23-1 and TRBJ1-4; D is unclear. TRBV23-1 is an ORF for which the function is uncertain. V lost 0 bases and J 8 bases, leaving 10 bases between the germline ends. The CDR3 runs to 14 residues. CDR3 sequence reads: CASSQSWSGEKLFF. The CDR3 nucleotides read TGCGCCAGCAGTCAATCGTGGTCGGGGGAAAAACTGTTTTTT.

The chain recombines TRBV12-3 or TRBV12-4 with TRBJ1-5, with D unclear. V was shortened by 2 bases and J by 5 bases, with 10 bases between the two germline ends. The CDR3 is 14 amino acids. CDR3 coding DNA: TGTGCCAGCAGTTTACAGGCAGTTTATCAGCCCCAGCATTTT. Protein product: CASSLQAVYQPQHF.

This rearrangement joins TRBV20-1 to TRBJ1-1; 8 bases are a match to TRBD1. V shed 5 bases and J 4 bases; nucleotides not matched to a gene: 3. From germline, CDR1 is DFQATT and CDR2 SNEGSKA (reference sequence). The CDR3 is made up of 12 amino acids. Here the CDR3 DNA reads TGCAGTGCTTACGACAGGGGCACTGAAGCTTTCTTT. Translating it yields CSAYDRGTEAFF.

The V gene is TRBV12-3 or TRBV12-4, the J gene TRBJ1-5; tentative D call: TRBD1 (6 bases). The CDR3 spans 12 residues. V lost 10 bases and J lost 4, with 11 bases in between. The CDR3 reads CATVRGNQPQHF. CDR3 nucleotide sequence: TGTGCCACCGTCAGGGGAAATCAGCCCCAGCATTTT.

J is TRBJ2-2 and V is TRBV12-3 or TRBV12-4; maybe TRBD1 (7 bases). This CDR3 is built from 14 residues. V was trimmed by 5 bases and J by 6 bases, leaving 13 bases between them. Here the CDR3 reads CASSPRGASGELFF. CDR3 DNA: TGTGCCAGCAGTCCCAGGGGGGCTTCCGGGGAGCTGTTTTTT.